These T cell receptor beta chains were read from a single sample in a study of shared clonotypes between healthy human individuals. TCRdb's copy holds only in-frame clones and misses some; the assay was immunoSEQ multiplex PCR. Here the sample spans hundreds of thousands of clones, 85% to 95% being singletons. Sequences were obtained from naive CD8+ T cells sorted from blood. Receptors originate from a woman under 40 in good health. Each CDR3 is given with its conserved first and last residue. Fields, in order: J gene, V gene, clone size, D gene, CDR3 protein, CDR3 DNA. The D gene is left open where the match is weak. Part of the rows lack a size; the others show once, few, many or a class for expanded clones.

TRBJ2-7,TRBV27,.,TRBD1,CASSWTGAQSEQYF,TGTGCCAGCAGTTGGACAGGGGCTCAGTCCGAGCAGTACTTC
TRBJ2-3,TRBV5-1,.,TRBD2,CASSLGAGVSTDTQYF,TGCGCCAGCAGCTTGGGGGCGGGAGTTAGCACAGATACGCAGTATTTT
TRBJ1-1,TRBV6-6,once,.,CASSYGSGGGTEAFF,TGTGCCAGCAGTTACGGCTCCGGGGGAGGCACTGAAGCTTTCTTT
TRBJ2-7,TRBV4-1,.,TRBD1,CASSRGRTGNPYEQYF,TGCGCCAGCAGCCGGGGAAGGACAGGGAACCCATACGAGCAGTACTTC
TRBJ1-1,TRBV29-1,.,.,CSVEDPWTDTEAFF,TGCAGCGTTGAAGATCCCTGGACGGACACTGAAGCTTTCTTT
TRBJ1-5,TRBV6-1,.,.,CASSDTGDMNQPQHF,TGTGCCAGCAGTGACACCGGGGACATGAATCAGCCCCAGCATTTT
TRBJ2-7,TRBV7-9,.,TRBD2,CASSPPPWTSGRDEQYF,TGTGCCAGCAGCCCACCCCCGTGGACTAGCGGGAGGGATGAGCAGTACTTC
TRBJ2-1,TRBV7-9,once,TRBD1,CASSPGQGEYNEQFF,TGTGCCAGCAGCCCGGGACAGGGGGAGTACAATGAGCAGTTCTTC
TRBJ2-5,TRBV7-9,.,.,CASSLAGLGQETQYF,TGTGCCAGCAGCTTAGCGGGACTGGGACAAGAGACCCAGTACTTC
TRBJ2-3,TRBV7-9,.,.,CASSSDLTDTQYF,TGTGCCAGCAGCTCAGACTTAACAGATACGCAGTATTTT
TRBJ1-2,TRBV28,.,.,CASGPHLPYGYTF,TGTGCCAGTGGCCCTCACCTCCCCTATGGCTACACCTTC
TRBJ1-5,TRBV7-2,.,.,CASSLTGRYSNQPQHF,TGTGCCAGCAGCTTAACGGGCCGATATAGCAATCAGCCCCAGCATTTT
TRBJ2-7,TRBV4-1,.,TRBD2,CASSQVSSGSTYEQYF,TGCGCCAGCAGCCAAGTATCTAGCGGGAGTACCTACGAGCAGTACTTC
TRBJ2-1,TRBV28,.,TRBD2,CASSSPGGDPLNEQFF,TGTGCCAGCAGTTCCCCCGGGGGGGATCCCCTCAATGAGCAGTTCTTC
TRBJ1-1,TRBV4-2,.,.,CASSQIAGGAGDTEAFF,TGTGCCAGCAGCCAAATCGCTGGAGGCGCGGGGGACACTGAAGCTTTCTTT
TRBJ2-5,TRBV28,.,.,CASSPRGVTNQETQYF,TGTGCCAGCAGCCCGAGGGGGGTGACCAACCAAGAGACCCAGTACTTC